The source of this TCR beta chain is a study of shared clonotypes between healthy human individuals. TCRdb's copy holds only in-frame clones and misses some; the assay was immunoSEQ multiplex PCR. Of about 2.3 million clones listed, just over 90% were seen once; the top ten hold 0.39%. This clone was seen once. The sequenced material came from naive CD4+ T cells from PBMCs. As to subset: CD45RA+ positively selected. This receptor was obtained from a young man in good health. Some clones in this sample may be carry-over from other donors' samples.

CDR3 sequence (DNA): TGTGCCAGCAGCTTGACCGGGACTAGCGTTCAAGATACGCAGTATTTT. This gives the protein CASSLTGTSVQDTQYF. This chain joins TRBV7-3 and TRBJ2-3; TRBD2 matches at 10 bases. The CDR3 runs 16 residues. The trim removed 3 bases at V and 5 bases at J, leaving 8 bases unmatched. The germline CDR1 and CDR2 sequences are SGHTA and FQGTGA.